This T cell receptor beta chain was captured by sequencing in a study of cytomegalovirus exposure and HLA in healthy donors. The study's findings and limits: The authors enumerated over 150 TCR beta chains as linked to cytomegalovirus. TCR beta chain V- and J-gene trimming was linked, in a later analysis, to a missense variant in DCLRE1C. About 87% or about 30% of the time was how often most TCR beta V segments were productive, according to an earlier analysis.

As for the donors, each was a healthy bone marrow donor. Concerning this clone itself: Its antigen is not known.

Trimming took 5 bases from V and 12 from J; bases not matched to a gene: 13. Germline loops: CDR1 MNHEY, CDR2 SMNVEV (reference sequence). This CDR3 spans 15 amino acids. Use of 60 Vbeta and 13 Jbeta primers characterized the PCR. TCRdb's copy holds only in-frame clones and misses some; the assay was immunoSEQ multiplex PCR. The sample carries about 200,000 clones, 70% to 85% recorded once. Source material: PBMCs. The clonotype originates from a woman aged 30 to 39 in good health and CMV-seropositive. V usage is TRBV27 and J usage is TRBJ2-1, with 10 nucleotides matching TRBD2. As DNA, the CDR3 is TGTGCCAGCAGTCCCCGGGCTAGCGGGGGCACCGGGCAGTTCTTC. It codes for CASSPRASGGTGQFF.